This is a list of T cell receptor beta chains from one sample in a study of blood T cell repertoires in COVID-19. Measured with immunoSEQ multiplex PCR; TCRdb has only the in-frame clones, and not every one. This sample has just over 200,000 clones, with around 81% found just once. Sequencing input: peripheral blood. The source is a woman in her 70s with acute or convalescent COVID-19. Both conserved end residues are part of each CDR3. Each record gives: D gene, V gene, CDR3 protein. D genes are given only for firm matches.

D gene: .; V gene: TRBV2; CDR3 protein: CASSEARGTEAFF
D gene: TRBD2; V gene: TRBV30; CDR3 protein: CAWMVGRAGEQFF
D gene: TRBD1; V gene: TRBV10-3; CDR3 protein: CAIRTGQGGGSGYTF
D gene: TRBD2; V gene: TRBV2; CDR3 protein: CASRPRLATNNEQFF
D gene: .; V gene: TRBV4-1; CDR3 protein: CASSQDPSYSGSTNEKLFF
D gene: TRBD1; V gene: TRBV25-1; CDR3 protein: CASSELGTGTGSTDTQYF
D gene: TRBD2; V gene: TRBV14; CDR3 protein: CASSADLTGGDEQFF
D gene: .; V gene: TRBV7-6; CDR3 protein: CASSPSRTLNEGYTF
D gene: .; V gene: TRBV2; CDR3 protein: CASSPDRLSNQPQHF
D gene: .; V gene: TRBV10-3; CDR3 protein: CAISESGGPYNEQFF
D gene: .; V gene: TRBV5-6; CDR3 protein: CASSLWELKRQPQHF
D gene: TRBD1; V gene: TRBV11-2; CDR3 protein: CASSTRTGLYEQYF
D gene: TRBD1; V gene: TRBV19; CDR3 protein: CATGQGSYNEQFF
D gene: TRBD2; V gene: TRBV11-2; CDR3 protein: CASSFSGNYQETQYF
D gene: TRBD1; V gene: TRBV19; CDR3 protein: CASSGQGERNQPQHF
D gene: .; V gene: TRBV6-5; CDR3 protein: CASSTGEGDTGELFF
D gene: .; V gene: TRBV12-3/TRBV12-4; CDR3 protein: CASSLGEDNEQFF
D gene: .; V gene: TRBV5-4; CDR3 protein: CASSPTGIRGEAFF
D gene: TRBD2; V gene: TRBV30; CDR3 protein: CAWSVRTSGYNEQFF
D gene: .; V gene: TRBV11-2; CDR3 protein: CASTLAAVGPTEAFF
D gene: .; V gene: TRBV19; CDR3 protein: CASSIDRSYNEQFF
D gene: TRBD1; V gene: TRBV29-1; CDR3 protein: CSVEEGTGKYYNEQFF
D gene: TRBD1; V gene: TRBV7-3; CDR3 protein: CASSSTGGADTQYF
D gene: .; V gene: TRBV5-5; CDR3 protein: CASSPGLGNTGELFF
D gene: .; V gene: TRBV5-1; CDR3 protein: CASSMTALSGNTIYF
D gene: .; V gene: TRBV6-5; CDR3 protein: CASPGFGRSTDTQYF
D gene: .; V gene: TRBV6-6; CDR3 protein: CASSYSGGHSYEQYF
D gene: TRBD1; V gene: TRBV28; CDR3 protein: CASSLPGTGNSPLHF
D gene: TRBD2; V gene: TRBV5-4; CDR3 protein: CASSYRAGANTGELFF
D gene: .; V gene: TRBV2; CDR3 protein: CASSEQGYTDTQYF
D gene: .; V gene: TRBV28; CDR3 protein: CASSPSVGGQPSPLHF
D gene: TRBD1; V gene: TRBV14; CDR3 protein: CASSYGQGLGNPYEQYF
D gene: TRBD1; V gene: TRBV15; CDR3 protein: CATQKTGTGGHNEQFF
D gene: TRBD1; V gene: TRBV30; CDR3 protein: CAWSGQGGGELFF
D gene: TRBD1; V gene: TRBV5-1; CDR3 protein: CASSSGQGWAGELFF
D gene: TRBD1; V gene: TRBV7-2; CDR3 protein: CASSFGLTGGGETQYF
D gene: TRBD2; V gene: TRBV7-2; CDR3 protein: CASSRGSISYNEQFF
D gene: .; V gene: TRBV5-1; CDR3 protein: CASSLAGAGARDNEQFF
D gene: .; V gene: TRBV12-3/TRBV12-4; CDR3 protein: CASSLQLPYEQYF
D gene: .; V gene: TRBV14; CDR3 protein: CASSPMRYEQYF
D gene: .; V gene: TRBV27; CDR3 protein: CASSDGSLGNEQFF
D gene: .; V gene: TRBV5-6; CDR3 protein: CASSSGGGANEKLFF
D gene: .; V gene: TRBV27; CDR3 protein: CASSIGGFGQPQHF
D gene: TRBD1; V gene: TRBV11-3; CDR3 protein: CASSLGGQGEENIQYF
D gene: .; V gene: TRBV6-5; CDR3 protein: CASSSQGTNTDTQYF
D gene: .; V gene: TRBV5-1; CDR3 protein: CASSFDSGYGYTF
D gene: .; V gene: TRBV7-5; CDR3 protein: CVRSEGLKNEKLFF
D gene: TRBD1; V gene: TRBV3-1/TRBV3-2; CDR3 protein: CASSQSGQDEKLFF
D gene: .; V gene: TRBV11-3; CDR3 protein: CASSLVREEQFF
D gene: .; V gene: TRBV29-1; CDR3 protein: CSVVGGSSYGYTF
D gene: TRBD1; V gene: TRBV5-1; CDR3 protein: CASSPTGQESSYNSPLHF
D gene: .; V gene: TRBV6-5; CDR3 protein: CASSNYEQGNEQYF
D gene: TRBD1; V gene: TRBV30; CDR3 protein: CARSTGEGQPQHF
D gene: TRBD2; V gene: TRBV3-1/TRBV3-2; CDR3 protein: CASKLAGEGEQFF
D gene: TRBD2; V gene: TRBV27; CDR3 protein: CASSLEKGRGYEQYF
D gene: TRBD2; V gene: TRBV18; CDR3 protein: CASSLLPGTSGNYEQYF
D gene: TRBD2; V gene: TRBV24-1; CDR3 protein: CATSSGLAATTDTQYF
D gene: .; V gene: TRBV9; CDR3 protein: CASSPRGNWDTEAFF
D gene: TRBD2; V gene: TRBV19; CDR3 protein: CASAGLAGGYEQYF